These 4 T cell receptor beta chains were all obtained from the same sample, sequenced in a study of Ad26.COV2.S vaccination and SARS-CoV-2 variants. The protocol was immunoSEQ multiplex PCR, while the TCRdb copy is restricted to in-frame clones and leaves out a portion. Of around 300,000 clones in the sample, 70% to 90% were seen once. Treatment here: some 20 received Ad26.COV2.S at low or high dose, single or two shots; about five received placebo; per-sample allocation not given. After the first vaccine or placebo injection, samples were drawn on day 63. The source material was peripheral blood, sampled in a trial of Ad26.COV2.S vaccine versus placebo. The receptors come from a person between 18 and 65 years old who received the Ad26.COV2.S COVID-19 vaccine or a placebo.

This chain uses TRBV28 with TRBJ1-2, with D maybe TRBD1 (5 bases). The CDR3 extends over 13 amino acids. V gave up 3 bases and J gave up 4 bases, with 9 bases separating them. CDR1 and CDR2 (germline): MDHEN, SYDVKM. CDR3 residues: CASSFGQIYGYTF. CDR3 nucleotide sequence: TGTGCCAGCAGTTTTGGACAAATCTATGGCTACACCTTC.

The chain carries TRBV7-3 and TRBJ2-1; 9 bases agree with TRBD2. V shed 3 bases, J shed 5 bases, and the junction held 5 bases outside the gene matches. Germline lookup yields CDR1 SGHTA and CDR2 FQGTGA. The CDR3 consists of 15 residues. The CDR3 spells CASSFSGSSDNEQFF. In DNA form, the CDR3 reads TGTGCCAGCAGCTTTAGCGGGAGTTCTGACAATGAGCAGTTCTTC.

V usage is TRBV19 and J usage is TRBJ2-1; D is undetermined. Trimming took off 3 bases at V and 8 bases at J, with 5 bases between the two ends. CDR3 length: 11 residues. The germline V gene has CDR1 LNHDA and CDR2 SQIVND (reference sequence). CDR3 in amino acids: CASSMGHEQFF. CDR3 DNA: TGTGCCAGTAGTATGGGCCATGAGCAGTTCTTC.

This sequence joins TRBV6-2 or TRBV6-3 and TRBJ2-5; 8 bases map to TRBD1. Trimming removed 5 bases from V and 3 bases from J; junction bases left unmatched: 11. Germline V gives CDR1 MNHEY, CDR2 SVGEGT. This CDR3 has 16 amino acids. CDR3 in DNA: TGTGCCAGCAGTCCAGCCGGGACAGGCCCTAAAGAGACCCAGTACTTC. It translates to CASSPAGTGPKETQYF.